This T cell receptor beta chain was found in a study of CD8 T cells in ankylosing spondylitis. TCRdb called the 5' RACE reads again in MiXCR, with one record for every CDR3 protein. The sample has some 140,000 distinct CDR3 sequences; roughly a sixth are singletons. From germline, CDR1 is SEHNR and CDR2 FQNEAQ (reference sequence). The J segment lost 5 bases and the V segment lost 5 bases, leaving 7 bases of the junction unmatched. The CDR3 has 16 residues. Notes on the study in general: Seemingly characteristic of ankylosing spondylitis blood was a TCR beta motif consisting of eight highly homologous variants.

Details on this clonotype: The antigen remains undetermined.

The rearrangement links TRBV7-9 to TRBJ2-1; the match to TRBD2 covers 12 bases. The source material was blood, either unsorted or a sorted T cell fraction (not recorded which). The TCR comes from a male donor with ankylosing spondylitis. The CDR3 here is CASSPRTSGKNNEQFF. CDR3 nucleotide sequence: TGTGCCAGCAGCCCCCGGACTAGCGGGAAGAACAATGAGCAGTTCTTC.